Listed here are 7 T cell receptor beta chains from one sample, sequenced in a study of Ad26.COV2.S vaccination and SARS-CoV-2 variants. Treatment reported: around 19 received Ad26.COV2.S at low or high dose, single or two shots; several received placebo; per-sample allocation not given. The investigators took samples on day 63 after the first vaccine or placebo injection. Method: immunoSEQ multiplex PCR; TCRdb's copy keeps in-frame clones and lacks some. The data show about 350,000 clones, roughly 90% seen once. The material was peripheral blood, obtained in a trial of Ad26.COV2.S vaccine versus placebo. All receptors derive from a person aged 18-60 years who received the Ad26.COV2.S COVID-19 vaccine or a placebo.

The V and J genes are TRBV5-4 and TRBJ2-1, with D maybe TRBD2 (5 bases). The CDR3 has 12 residues. Germline CDR1 reads SGHNT; CDR2 reads YYREEE (reference sequence). Trimming left V 2 bases short and J 8 bases short, with 8 bases between. In DNA, the CDR3 is TGTGCCAGCAGCTTCGGAGGTCATGAGCAGTTCTTC. It encodes CASSFGGHEQFF.

This rearrangement joins TRBV7-9 to TRBJ2-3, with D possibly matching TRBD2 (6 bases). The germline V and J ends were trimmed by 1 base and 2 bases, with 10 bases remaining between them. The CDR3 length is 15 residues. In germline, CDR1 is SEHNR, CDR2 FQNEAQ (reference sequence). The CDR3 DNA is TGTGCCAGCAGCTTAGTTTCGGGGGACACAGATACGCAGTATTTT. Translation: CASSLVSGDTDTQYF.

The V and J genes are TRBV2 and TRBJ2-3, with TRBD2 as a possible D gene (5 bases). CDR1 and CDR2 (germline): SNHLY, FYNNEI. V dropped 5 bases and J dropped 2 bases, with 11 bases sitting between them. The CDR3 runs to 14 residues. The CDR3 protein is CASSREFVTDTQYF. CDR3 DNA: TGTGCCAGCAGTCGGGAATTCGTCACAGATACGCAGTATTTT.

This clone was detected a few times. The chain joins TRBV27 to TRBJ2-2, with TRBD1 matching 7 bases. Germline V gene sequence: CDR1 MNHEY, CDR2 SMNVEV (reference sequence). This CDR3 region has 14 residues. V was clipped by 2 bases and J by 7 bases; unmatched bases: 4. Here the CDR3 reads CASSLPTGSGELFF. CDR3 nucleotide sequence: TGTGCCAGCAGTTTACCGACAGGGAGCGGGGAGCTGTTTTTT.

The gene calls are TRBV27 and TRBJ2-5; 7 positions agree with TRBD1. J gave up 4 bases and V 6 bases, and 17 bases lay outside the gene matches. CDR3 length: 17 residues. Per germline, CDR1 MNHEY and CDR2 SMNVEV (reference sequence). The CDR3 sequence is CASSLFSVRGPSETQYF. In DNA, the CDR3 is TGTGCCAGCAGCCTGTTTTCGGTTAGGGGGCCATCAGAGACCCAGTACTTC.

The rearrangement joins TRBV5-1 to TRBJ2-7; weak D call: TRBD1 (5 bases). The germline gives CDR1 SGHRS, CDR2 YFSETQ. The CDR3 is 15 amino acids. Trimming removed 5 bases at V and 3 bases at J, with 18 bases between. The CDR3 DNA is TGCGCCAGCAGTCCTACAGGTTCCTCTTACTACGAGCAGTACTTC. Translation gives CASSPTGSSYYEQYF.

V usage is TRBV11-2 and J usage is TRBJ1-6, with TRBD1 matching 7 bases. Germline assignment: CDR1 SGHAT and CDR2 FQNNGV. J gave up 5 bases and V 2 bases, and 3 bases lay outside the gene matches. The CDR3 loop spans 15 amino acids. The CDR3 region is CASSLTGQNNSPLHF. The CDR3 DNA is TGTGCCAGCAGCTTAACGGGACAGAATAATTCACCCCTCCACTTT.